These 22 T cell receptor beta chains came from one sample sequenced in a study of radiotherapy plus CTLA-4 blockade in lung cancer. The protocol was immunoSEQ multiplex PCR, while the TCRdb copy is restricted to in-frame clones and leaves out a portion. The repertoire includes around 100,000 clones, roughly 80% of them detected once, and roughly 3.1% sits in the top ten. The source was peripheral blood, collected from a patient treated with radiotherapy plus ipilimumab. The receptors here all came from a human donor with non-small cell lung cancer that progressed on radiotherapy plus ipilimumab. Some clones in this sample may be carry-over from other donors' samples.

The chain combines TRBV6-1 with TRBJ2-7; no clear D. Germline V gives CDR1 MNHNS, CDR2 SASEGT. The CDR3 loop spans 14 amino acids. The V end was cut by 3 bases, the J end by 1 base, with 10 bases between. CDR3 nucleotide sequence: TGTGCCAGCAGTGACTTGGGTTATTCCTACGAGCAGTACTTC. This codes for CASSDLGYSYEQYF.

The genes are TRBV11-1 and TRBJ1-4; D remains ambiguous. Germline V gene data show CDR1 as SGHAT and CDR2 as FQDESV (reference sequence). V was pared by 6 bases and J by 3 bases, with 11 bases between. The CDR3 loop spans 14 amino acids. CDR3 residues: CASSRTAANEKLFF. The CDR3 nucleotides read TGTGCCAGCAGTCGGACGGCTGCTAATGAAAAACTGTTTTTT.

This clone was found once. The chain couples TRBV9 to TRBJ1-3; unclear D gene. Germline V CDR1 and CDR2: SGDLS, YYNGEE. The CDR3 contains 17 residues. The V end was cut by 0 bases, the J end by 4 bases, with 17 bases between. The CDR3 DNA reads TGTGCCAGCAGCGTAGAAGTGGCCCCGGGGTTAGGAAACACCATATATTTT. The encoded protein is CASSVEVAPGLGNTIYF.

CDR3 nucleotides: TGTGCCAGCAGCTTGGCGAGGTGGGGCTACACCTTC. This encodes CASSLARWGYTF. The chain joins TRBV7-9 to TRBJ1-2; D not resolved. Trimming took off 3 bases at V and 8 bases at J, with 10 bases between the two ends. The V gene's germline CDR1 is SEHNR and CDR2 FQNEAQ (reference sequence). The CDR3 covers 12 residues.

This sequence joins TRBV18 and TRBJ2-5; unclear D gene. Germline V CDR1 and CDR2: KGHSH, LQKENI. This CDR3 comprises 15 residues. V gave up 0 bases and J gave up 3 bases, with 11 bases separating them. In DNA form, the CDR3 reads TGTGCCAGCTCACCACCCAGTACTACCAAAGAGACCCAGTACTTC. Encoded protein: CASSPPSTTKETQYF.

V and J are TRBV7-9 and TRBJ2-2; maybe TRBD1 (5 bases). V shed 5 bases and J shed 4 bases, with 14 bases lying between them. Looked up from germline, CDR1 is SEHNR and CDR2 is FQNEAQ (reference sequence). This CDR3 spans 15 amino acids. CDR3 protein: CASSPRTSLTGELFF. DNA of the CDR3: TGTGCCAGCAGCCCCCGGACAAGCCTCACCGGGGAGCTGTTTTTT.

The J gene is TRBJ1-4, the V gene TRBV5-1; no reliable D call. V gave up 0 bases and J gave up 0 bases, with 9 bases separating them. This CDR3 is built from 16 residues. Germline V gives CDR1 SGHRS, CDR2 YFSETQ. CDR3: CASSLAAGATNEKLFF. CDR3 in DNA: TGCGCCAGCAGCTTGGCGGCGGGAGCAACTAATGAAAAACTGTTTTTT.

The chain uses TRBV14 and TRBJ2-6; D call uncertain. The germline gives CDR1 SGHDN, CDR2 FVKESK. The CDR3 loop spans 17 amino acids. The V end lost 3 bases, the J end lost 0 bases, and 12 bases lay between the germline ends. The CDR3: CASSQNLLSSGANVLTF. The CDR3 coding sequence is TGTGCCAGCAGCCAGAACCTGTTGAGCTCTGGGGCCAACGTCCTGACTTTC.

V gene TRBV2 combines with J gene TRBJ1-5; 7 bases map to TRBD1. The V segment lost 4 bases and the J segment 0 bases; nucleotides outside the gene matches: 6. This CDR3 contains 16 residues. CDR1 and CDR2 from the germline V gene are SNHLY and FYNNEI. The CDR3 DNA follows: TGTGCCAGCAGTGCCCGGACAGGTTATAGCAATCAGCCCCAGCATTTT. Translating gives CASSARTGYSNQPQHF.

J is TRBJ2-3 and V is TRBV27; D might be TRBD1 (5 bases). V lost 5 bases and J 6 bases, leaving 21 bases between the germline ends. Germline-derived CDR1 and CDR2 are MNHEY and SMNVEV (reference sequence). The length of the CDR3 is 16 residues. The CDR3 nucleotides read TGTGCCAGCAGTCCCCCCGCTCAATGGGGCGAGGATACGCAGTATTTT. This sequence encodes CASSPPAQWGEDTQYF.

CDR3 bases: TGTGCCAGCTCAAAAGACCCCAGATATAGCAATCAGCCCCAGCATTTT. Its protein product is CASSKDPRYSNQPQHF. This rearrangement joins TRBV28 to TRBJ1-5; no reliable D call. Germline CDR1 reads MDHEN; CDR2 reads SYDVKM. The CDR3 extends over 16 amino acids. V dropped 8 bases and J dropped 0 bases, with 17 bases sitting between them.

CDR3 in DNA: TGTGCCAGTAGTATCGGGAAGGGGTTCGGATCACCCCTCCACTTT. It codes for CASSIGKGFGSPLHF. V gene TRBV19 combines with J gene TRBJ1-6, with TRBD1 as a possible D gene (5 bases). Per germline, CDR1 LNHDA and CDR2 SQIVND (reference sequence). Trimming took off 3 bases at V and 10 bases at J, with 16 bases between the two ends. The CDR3 totals 15 residues.

This clone was seen only a few times. The chain joins TRBV7-3 to TRBJ1-6; 11 bases map to TRBD1. V was clipped by 3 bases and J by 14 bases; unmatched bases: 9. CDR1 SGHTA and CDR2 FQGTGA come from the germline V gene. This CDR3 is built from 15 residues. The CDR3 DNA follows: TGTGCCAGCAGCTTTGAGGGACAGGGGGAAGTTTCCCTCCACTTT. Amino acids: CASSFEGQGEVSLHF. The complete variable domain, with remaining parts taken from reference TRBV7-3 and TRBJ1-6, reads GAGVSQTPSNKVTEKGKYVELRCDPISGHTALYWYRQSLGQGPEFLIYFQGTGAADDSGLPNDRFFAVRPEGSVSTLKIQRTERGDSAVYLCASSFEGQGEVSLHFGNGTRLTVT.

V usage is TRBV6-5 and J usage is TRBJ2-3; TRBD2 aligns across 9 bases. This CDR3 contains 14 residues. After removal of 3 bases from V and 6 bases from J, the junction contained 4 bases not matched to a gene. From germline, CDR1 is MNHEY and CDR2 SVGAGI. The CDR3 bases are TGTGCCAGCAGTTATACCAGCGGGGGGGATACGCAGTATTTT. Amino acid sequence: CASSYTSGGDTQYF.

V gene TRBV10-3 combines with J gene TRBJ1-1; 10 bases map to TRBD1. Germline lookup yields CDR1 ENHRY and CDR2 SYGVKD. V trimming: 10 bases; J trimming: 1 base; junction bases outside the gene matches: 3. The CDR3 consists of 13 residues. CDR3 coding DNA: TGTGCCAACCGACAGGGGGCGAACACTGAAGCTTTCTTT. It specifies CANRQGANTEAFF.

CDR3 protein: CASSLWEQGSDYGYTF. CDR3 in DNA: TGTGCCAGCAGTTTATGGGAACAAGGGAGTGACTATGGCTACACCTTC. V usage is TRBV28 and J usage is TRBJ1-2; D is unresolved. The V end was cut by 0 bases, the J end by 3 bases, with 14 bases between. This CDR3 is 16 amino acids long. Germline V gene data show CDR1 as MDHEN and CDR2 as SYDVKM.

This chain connects TRBV4-3 to TRBJ2-1, with 9 bases that match TRBD2. The germline CDR1 and CDR2 sequences are LGHNA and YSLEER. The length of the CDR3 is 15 residues. With V trimmed by 3 bases and J by 1 base, 1 base remained unmatched. This CDR3 reads CASSQGLASYNEQFF. CDR3 DNA: TGCGCCAGCAGCCAGGGACTAGCATCCTACAATGAGCAGTTCTTC.

The J gene is TRBJ2-5, the V gene TRBV5-1; D is unresolved. Trimming shortened V by 2 bases and J by 0 bases, and 8 bases separated the two germline ends. CDR1 is SGHRS, CDR2 YFSETQ, per germline. This CDR3 is built from 14 residues. CDR3 sequence (DNA): TGCGCCAGCAGCTTCGACACGGACCAAGAGACCCAGTACTTC. Translating gives CASSFDTDQETQYF. Full variable domain (missing parts from reference TRBV5-1 and TRBJ2-5): KAGVTQTPRYLIKTRGQQVTLSCSPISGHRSVSWYQQTPGQGLQFLFEYFSETQRNKGNFPGRFSGRQFSNSRSEMNVSTLELGDSALYLCASSFDTDQETQYFGPGTRLLVL.

This chain links TRBV28 with TRBJ2-1; D gene unclear. CDR3 size: 13 residues. Germline-derived CDR1 and CDR2 are MDHEN and SYDVKM. V lost 2 bases, J lost 7 bases, and 9 bases lay in between. In DNA form, the CDR3 reads TGTGCCAGCAGTTTAAGCAATAGGAATGAGCAGTTCTTC. The encoded protein is CASSLSNRNEQFF.

J is TRBJ2-1 and V is TRBV5-4; 8 nucleotides align to TRBD1. CDR3 length: 14 amino acids. Germline assignment: CDR1 SGHNT and CDR2 YYREEE (reference sequence). The V gene end was trimmed by 4 bases and the J gene end by 5 bases; junction bases not matched to a gene: 5. CDR3 residues: CASSPQGDHNEQFF. The CDR3 nucleotides read TGTGCCAGCAGCCCACAGGGGGACCACAATGAGCAGTTCTTC.

CDR3 in DNA: TGCGCCAGCAGCGTAGGGACTAGCGGGGCGGAGACCCAGTACTTC. Its translation: CASSVGTSGAETQYF. The rearrangement joins TRBV5-1 to TRBJ2-5, with TRBD2 matching over 13 bases. Germline V lookup: CDR1 SGHRS, CDR2 YFSETQ. The V and J ends lost 4 bases and 5 bases, in that order; junction bases with no gene match: 5. The CDR3 length is 15 residues.

The genes are TRBV18 and TRBJ2-7, with 8 nucleotides matching TRBD1. The CDR3 loop spans 14 amino acids. Germline V CDR1 and CDR2: KGHSH, LQKENI. V lost 5 bases to trimming and J lost 5 bases; unmatched junction nucleotides: 8. The CDR3 loop reads CASSVLDRDHEQYF. CDR3 nucleotide sequence: TGTGCCAGCTCAGTGCTGGACAGGGACCACGAGCAGTACTTC.